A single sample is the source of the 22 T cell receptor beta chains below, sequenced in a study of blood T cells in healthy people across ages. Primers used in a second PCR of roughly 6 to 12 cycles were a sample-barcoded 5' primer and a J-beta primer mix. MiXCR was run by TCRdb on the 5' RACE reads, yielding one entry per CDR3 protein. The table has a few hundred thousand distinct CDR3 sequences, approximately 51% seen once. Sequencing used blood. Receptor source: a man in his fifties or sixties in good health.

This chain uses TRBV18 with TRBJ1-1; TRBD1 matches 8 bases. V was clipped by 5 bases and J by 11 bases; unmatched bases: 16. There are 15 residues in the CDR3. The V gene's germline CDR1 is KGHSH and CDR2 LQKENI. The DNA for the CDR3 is TGTGCCAGCTCAGCGGGACAGGCCAACCGCGACTACGCTTTCTTT. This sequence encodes CASSAGQANRDYAFF.

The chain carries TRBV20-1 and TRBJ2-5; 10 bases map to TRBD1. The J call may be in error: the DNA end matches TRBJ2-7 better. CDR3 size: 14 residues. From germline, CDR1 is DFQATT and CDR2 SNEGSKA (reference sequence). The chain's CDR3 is CSALSGTGVNEQYF. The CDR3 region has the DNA TGCAGTGCTTTATCCGGGACAGGGGTCAACGAGCAGTACTTC.

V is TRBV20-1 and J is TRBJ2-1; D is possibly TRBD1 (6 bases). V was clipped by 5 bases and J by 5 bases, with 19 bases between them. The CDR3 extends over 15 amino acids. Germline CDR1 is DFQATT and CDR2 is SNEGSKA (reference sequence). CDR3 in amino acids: CSAQRRGTGHNEQFF. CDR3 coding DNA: TGCAGTGCTCAAAGAAGGGGAACAGGGCACAATGAGCAGTTCTTC.

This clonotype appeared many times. CDR3: CSAQAQGLAGFDEQFF. CDR3 sequence (DNA): TGCAGTGCTCAAGCCCAGGGACTAGCGGGATTCGATGAGCAGTTCTTC. The chain has TRBV20-1 and TRBJ2-1; 13 nucleotides match TRBD2. CDR1 DFQATT and CDR2 SNEGSKA come from the germline V gene (reference sequence). With 5 bases clipped from V and 8 bases from J, the junction kept 12 bases outside the gene matches. CDR3 length: 16 amino acids.

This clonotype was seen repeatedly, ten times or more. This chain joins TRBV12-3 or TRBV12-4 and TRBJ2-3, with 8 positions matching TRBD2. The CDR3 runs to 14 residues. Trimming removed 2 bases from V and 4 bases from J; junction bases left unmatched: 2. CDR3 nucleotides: TGTGCCAGCAGTTTAACGGGAGGGTCAGATACGCAGTATTTT. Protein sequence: CASSLTGGSDTQYF.

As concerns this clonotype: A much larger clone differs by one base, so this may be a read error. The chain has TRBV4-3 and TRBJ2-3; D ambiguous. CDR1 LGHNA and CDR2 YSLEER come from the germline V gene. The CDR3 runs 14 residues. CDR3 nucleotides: TGCGCCAGCAGCCAAGGGCATACGTTAGATACGCGGTATTTT. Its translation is CASSQGHTLDTRYF.

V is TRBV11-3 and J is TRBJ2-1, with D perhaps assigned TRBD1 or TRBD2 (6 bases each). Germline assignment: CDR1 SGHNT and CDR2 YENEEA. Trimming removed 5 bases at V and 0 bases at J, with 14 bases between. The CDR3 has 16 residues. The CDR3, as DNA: TGTGCCAGCAGCCTCGGAGGGGGAAGCTCCTACAATGAGCAGTTCTTC. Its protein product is CASSLGGGSSYNEQFF.

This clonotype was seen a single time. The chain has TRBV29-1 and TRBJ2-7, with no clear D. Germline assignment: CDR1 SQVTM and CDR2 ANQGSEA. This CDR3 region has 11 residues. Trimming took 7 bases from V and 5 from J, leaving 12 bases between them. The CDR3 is CSAWAGHEQYF. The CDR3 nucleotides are TGCAGCGCCTGGGCCGGGCACGAGCAGTACTTC.

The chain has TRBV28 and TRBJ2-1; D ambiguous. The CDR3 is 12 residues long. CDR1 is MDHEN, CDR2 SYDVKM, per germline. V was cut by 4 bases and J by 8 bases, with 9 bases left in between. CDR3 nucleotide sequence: TGTGCCAGCAGTTCCTCGCACTATGAGCAGTTCTTC. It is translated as CASSSSHYEQFF.

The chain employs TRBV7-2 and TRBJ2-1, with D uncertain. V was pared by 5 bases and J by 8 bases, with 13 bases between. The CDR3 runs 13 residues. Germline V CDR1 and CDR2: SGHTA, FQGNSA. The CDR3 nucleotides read TGTGCCAGCAGCCGGACGGGTTTGGATGAGCAGTTCTTC. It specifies CASSRTGLDEQFF.

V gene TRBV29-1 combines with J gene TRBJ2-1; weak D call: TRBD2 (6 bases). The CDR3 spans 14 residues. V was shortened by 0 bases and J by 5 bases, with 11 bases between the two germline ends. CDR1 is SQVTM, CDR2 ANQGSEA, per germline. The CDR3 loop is CSVEDLGGHNEQFF. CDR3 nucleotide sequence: TGCAGCGTTGAAGATCTGGGGGGTCACAATGAGCAGTTCTTC.

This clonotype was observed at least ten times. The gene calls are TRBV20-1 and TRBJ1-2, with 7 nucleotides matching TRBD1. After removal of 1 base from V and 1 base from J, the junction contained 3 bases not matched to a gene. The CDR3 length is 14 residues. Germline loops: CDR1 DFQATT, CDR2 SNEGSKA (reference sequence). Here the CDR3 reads CSARAQGGNYGYTF. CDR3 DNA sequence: TGCAGTGCTAGAGCCCAGGGGGGTAACTATGGCTACACCTTC.

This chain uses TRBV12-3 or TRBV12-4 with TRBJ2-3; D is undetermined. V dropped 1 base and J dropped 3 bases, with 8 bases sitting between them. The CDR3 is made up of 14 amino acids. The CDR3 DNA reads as TGTGCCAGCAGTTTAGGGGCGGAGACAGATACGCAGTATTTT. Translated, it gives CASSLGAETDTQYF.

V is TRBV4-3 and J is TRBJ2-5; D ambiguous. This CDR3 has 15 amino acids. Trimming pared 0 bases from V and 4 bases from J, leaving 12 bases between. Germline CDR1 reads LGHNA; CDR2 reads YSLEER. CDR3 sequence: CASSQDVELRETQYF. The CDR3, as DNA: TGCGCCAGCAGCCAAGATGTTGAGCTGAGAGAGACCCAGTACTTC.

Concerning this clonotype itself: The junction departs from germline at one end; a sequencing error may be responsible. Here the CDR3 reads CAGSQEAQGYNSPLHF. CDR3 DNA: TGTGCCGGCAGCCAAGAGGCACAGGGATATAATTCACCCCTCCACTTT. The chain couples TRBV3-1 to TRBJ1-6, with D perhaps TRBD1 (6 bases). Per germline, CDR1 LGHDT and CDR2 YNNKEL (reference sequence). The CDR3 covers 16 residues.

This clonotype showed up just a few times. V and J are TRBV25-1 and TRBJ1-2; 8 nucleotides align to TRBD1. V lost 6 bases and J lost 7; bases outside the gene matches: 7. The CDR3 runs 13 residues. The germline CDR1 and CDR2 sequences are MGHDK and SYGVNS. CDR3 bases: TGTGCCAGCAGAGGACAGGGAGGTACTGGCTACACCTTC. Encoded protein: CASRGQGGTGYTF.

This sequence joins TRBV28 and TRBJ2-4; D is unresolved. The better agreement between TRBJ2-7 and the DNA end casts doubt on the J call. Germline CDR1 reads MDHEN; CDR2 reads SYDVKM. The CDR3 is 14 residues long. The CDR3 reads CASSLTASFYEQYF. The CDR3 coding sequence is TGTGCCAGCAGTTTAACGGCCAGTTTCTACGAGCAGTACTTC.

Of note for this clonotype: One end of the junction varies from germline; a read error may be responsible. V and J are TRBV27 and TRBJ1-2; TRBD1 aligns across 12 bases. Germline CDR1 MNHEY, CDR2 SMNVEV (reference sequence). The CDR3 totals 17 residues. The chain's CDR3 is CASTPSRDRGRVYSYTF. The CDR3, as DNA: TGTGCCAGCACCCCTTCCCGGGACAGGGGGCGCGTCTATAGCTACACCTTC.

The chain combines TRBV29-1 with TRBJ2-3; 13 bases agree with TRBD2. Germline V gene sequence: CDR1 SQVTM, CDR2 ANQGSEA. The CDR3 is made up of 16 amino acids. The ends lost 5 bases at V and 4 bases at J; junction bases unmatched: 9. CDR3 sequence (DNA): TGCAGCGTTACTAGCGGGAGGGGATTTGGAGCAGATACGCAGTATTTT. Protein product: CSVTSGRGFGADTQYF.

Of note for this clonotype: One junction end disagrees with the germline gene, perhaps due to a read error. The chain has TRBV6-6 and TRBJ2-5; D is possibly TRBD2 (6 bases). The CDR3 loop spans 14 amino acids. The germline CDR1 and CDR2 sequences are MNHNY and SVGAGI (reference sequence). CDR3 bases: TGCGCCAGCAGTCTCGGGGGTAGGGTAGAGACCCAGTACTTC. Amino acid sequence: CASSLGGRVETQYF.

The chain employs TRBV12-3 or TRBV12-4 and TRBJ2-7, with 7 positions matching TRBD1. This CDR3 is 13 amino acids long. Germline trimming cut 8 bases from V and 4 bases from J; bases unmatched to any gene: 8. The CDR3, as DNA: TGTGCCAGCGGTGACAGGGTTTTGTACGAGCAGTACTTC. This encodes CASGDRVLYEQYF.

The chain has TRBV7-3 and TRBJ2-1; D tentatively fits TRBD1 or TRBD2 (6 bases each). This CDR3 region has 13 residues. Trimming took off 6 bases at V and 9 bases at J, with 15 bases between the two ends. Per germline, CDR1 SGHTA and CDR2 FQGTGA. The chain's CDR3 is CASSNRGGTEQFF. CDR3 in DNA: TGTGCCAGCAGTAACCGAGGGGGGACTGAGCAGTTCTTC.